This T cell receptor (beta chain) comes out of a study of blood T cell repertoires in COVID-19. This CDR3 region has 15 residues. Trimming removed 3 bases from V and 6 bases from J, with 12 bases in between. CDR1 is SGHTA and CDR2 is FQGNSA in the germline V gene. Libraries were prepared by immunoSEQ multiplex PCR; TCRdb keeps only in-frame clonotypes and omits some of them. The sample has about 150,000 clones; around 90% are singletons. The sequenced sample consisted of peripheral blood. This TCR derives from a man aged 50-59 years who had recovered from COVID-19. The chain uses TRBV7-2 and TRBJ1-6, with D tentatively TRBD1 (6 bases). The CDR3 bases are TGTGCCAGCAGCTTTACGGGACAAGTTAATTCACCCCTCCACTTT. It codes for CASSFTGQVNSPLHF.